The T cell receptor (beta chain) under discussion was sequenced for a study of technical replicates of blood from several donors. Clones were read by immunoSEQ multiplex PCR, and TCRdb kept only the in-frame ones, dropping some. Here the sample spans about 100,000 clones, 95% being singletons. The sequence derives from a human donor in good health. The sample taken for sequencing was T cells isolated from PBMCs.

CDR3 in amino acids: CASGKPPGGPQETQYF. The CDR3 DNA reads TGTGCTAGTGGAAAACCCCCCGGGGGGCCCCAGGAGACCCAGTACTTC. The V gene is TRBV12-5, the J gene TRBJ2-5; tentative D call: TRBD2 (7 bases). V lost 6 bases and J lost 5, with 22 bases in between. Germline lookup yields CDR1 LGHNT and CDR2 FRNRAP. CDR3 length equals 16 residues.